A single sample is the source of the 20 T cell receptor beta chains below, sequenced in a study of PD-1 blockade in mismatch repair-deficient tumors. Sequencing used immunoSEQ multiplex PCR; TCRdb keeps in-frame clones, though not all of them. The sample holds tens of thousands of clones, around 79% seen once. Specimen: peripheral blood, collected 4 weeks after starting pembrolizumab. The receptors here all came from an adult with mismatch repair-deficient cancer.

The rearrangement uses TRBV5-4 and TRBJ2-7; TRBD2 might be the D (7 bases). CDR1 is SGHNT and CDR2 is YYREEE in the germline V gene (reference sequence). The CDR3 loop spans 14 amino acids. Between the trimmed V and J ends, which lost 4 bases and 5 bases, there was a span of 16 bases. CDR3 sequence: CASSREGEGNEQYF. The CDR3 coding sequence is TGTGCCAGCAGCCGCGAGGGGGAGGGCAACGAGCAGTACTTC.

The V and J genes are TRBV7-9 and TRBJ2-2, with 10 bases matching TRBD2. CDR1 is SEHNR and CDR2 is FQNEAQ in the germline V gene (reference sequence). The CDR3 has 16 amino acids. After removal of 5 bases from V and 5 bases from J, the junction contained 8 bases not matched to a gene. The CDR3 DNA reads TGTGCCAGCAGCCCCCTAGCGGGAGTCAGGACCGGGGAGCTGTTTTTT. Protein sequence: CASSPLAGVRTGELFF.

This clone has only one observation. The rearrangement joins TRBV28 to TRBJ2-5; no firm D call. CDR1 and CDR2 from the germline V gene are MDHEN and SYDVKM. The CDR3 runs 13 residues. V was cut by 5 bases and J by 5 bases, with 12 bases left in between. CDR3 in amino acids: CASSPDNGETQYF. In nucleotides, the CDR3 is TGTGCCAGCAGTCCTGACAATGGGGAGACCCAGTACTTC.

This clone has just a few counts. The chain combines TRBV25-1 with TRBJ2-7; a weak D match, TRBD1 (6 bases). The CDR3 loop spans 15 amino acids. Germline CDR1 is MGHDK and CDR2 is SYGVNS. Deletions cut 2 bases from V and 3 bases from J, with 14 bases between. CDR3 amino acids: CASSELGQGSYEQYF. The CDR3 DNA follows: TGTGCCAGCAGTGAACTGGGGCAGGGGAGCTACGAGCAGTACTTC.

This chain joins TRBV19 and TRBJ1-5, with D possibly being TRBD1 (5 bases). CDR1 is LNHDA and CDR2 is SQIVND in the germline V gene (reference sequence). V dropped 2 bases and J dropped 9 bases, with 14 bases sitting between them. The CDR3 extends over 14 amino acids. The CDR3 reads CASSIQGPSRPQHF. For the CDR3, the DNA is TGTGCCAGTAGTATACAGGGACCGAGTCGGCCCCAGCATTTT.

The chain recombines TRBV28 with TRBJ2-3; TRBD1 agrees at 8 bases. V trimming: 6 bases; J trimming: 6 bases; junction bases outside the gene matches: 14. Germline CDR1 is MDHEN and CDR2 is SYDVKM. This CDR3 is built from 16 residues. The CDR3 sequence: CASRGDSDRARDTQYF. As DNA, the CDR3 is TGTGCCAGCAGGGGGGATTCGGACAGGGCCAGGGATACGCAGTATTTT.

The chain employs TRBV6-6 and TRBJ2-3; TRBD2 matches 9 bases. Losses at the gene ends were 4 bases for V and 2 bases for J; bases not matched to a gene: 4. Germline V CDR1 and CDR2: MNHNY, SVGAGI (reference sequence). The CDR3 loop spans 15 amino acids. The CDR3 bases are TGTGCCAGCAGTTTCGAGCGGGAGGCCACAGATACGCAGTATTTT. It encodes CASSFEREATDTQYF.

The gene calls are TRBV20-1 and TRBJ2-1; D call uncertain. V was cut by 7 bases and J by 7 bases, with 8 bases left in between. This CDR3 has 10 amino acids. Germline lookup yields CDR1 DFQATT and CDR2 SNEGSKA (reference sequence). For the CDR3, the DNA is TGCAGTGTCTCGCGGAATGAGCAGTTCTTC. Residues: CSVSRNEQFF.

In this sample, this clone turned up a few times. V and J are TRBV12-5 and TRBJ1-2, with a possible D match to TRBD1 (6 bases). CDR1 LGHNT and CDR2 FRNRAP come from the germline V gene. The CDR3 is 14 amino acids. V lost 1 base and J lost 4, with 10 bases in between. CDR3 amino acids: CASGLEQGAYGYTF. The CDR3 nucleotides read TGTGCTAGTGGTTTGGAACAGGGAGCCTATGGCTACACCTTC.

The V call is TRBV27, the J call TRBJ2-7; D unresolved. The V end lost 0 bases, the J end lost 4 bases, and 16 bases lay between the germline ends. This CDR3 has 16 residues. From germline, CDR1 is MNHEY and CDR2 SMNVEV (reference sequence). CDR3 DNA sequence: TGTGCCAGCAGTTTATCAATTGGCGGCACTAAATACGAGCAGTACTTC. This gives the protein CASSLSIGGTKYEQYF.

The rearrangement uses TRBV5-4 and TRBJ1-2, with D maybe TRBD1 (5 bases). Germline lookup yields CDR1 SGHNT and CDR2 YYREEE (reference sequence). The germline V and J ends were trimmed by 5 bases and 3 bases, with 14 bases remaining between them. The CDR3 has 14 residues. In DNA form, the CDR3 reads TGTGCCAGCAGTCGAGTGGGGGTCGACTATGGCTACACCTTC. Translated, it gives CASSRVGVDYGYTF. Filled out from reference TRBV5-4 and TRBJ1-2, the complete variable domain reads ETGVTQSPTHLIKTRGQQVTLRCSSQSGHNTVSWYQQALGQGPQFIFQYYREEENGRGNFPPRFSGLQFPNYSSELNVNALELDDSALYLCASSRVGVDYGYTFGSGTRLTVV.

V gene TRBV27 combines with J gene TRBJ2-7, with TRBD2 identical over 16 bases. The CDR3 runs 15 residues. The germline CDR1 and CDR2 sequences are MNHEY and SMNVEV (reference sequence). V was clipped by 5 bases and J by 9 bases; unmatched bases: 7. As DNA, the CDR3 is TGTGCCAGCAGTCCGGGGACTAGCGGGAGGGCCGGGCAGTACTTC. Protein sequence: CASSPGTSGRAGQYF.

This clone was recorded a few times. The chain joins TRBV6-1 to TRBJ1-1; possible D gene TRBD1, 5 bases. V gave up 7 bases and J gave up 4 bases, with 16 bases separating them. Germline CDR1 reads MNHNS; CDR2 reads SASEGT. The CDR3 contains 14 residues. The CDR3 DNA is TGTGCCAGCAAGAAGGACGCAGGGTTCACTGAAGCTTTCTTT. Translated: CASKKDAGFTEAFF.

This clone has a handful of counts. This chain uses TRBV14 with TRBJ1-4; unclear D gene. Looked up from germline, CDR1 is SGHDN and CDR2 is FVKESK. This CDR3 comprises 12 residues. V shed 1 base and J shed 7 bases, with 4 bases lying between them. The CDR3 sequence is CASSQVGEKLFF. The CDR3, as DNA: TGTGCCAGCAGCCAAGTTGGTGAAAAACTGTTTTTT.

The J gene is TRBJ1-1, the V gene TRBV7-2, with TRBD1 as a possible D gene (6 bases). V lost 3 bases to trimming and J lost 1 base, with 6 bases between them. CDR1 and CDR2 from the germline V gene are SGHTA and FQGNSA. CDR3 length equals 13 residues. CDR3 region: CASSLTGNTEAFF. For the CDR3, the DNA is TGTGCCAGCAGCTTGACAGGGAACACTGAAGCTTTCTTT.

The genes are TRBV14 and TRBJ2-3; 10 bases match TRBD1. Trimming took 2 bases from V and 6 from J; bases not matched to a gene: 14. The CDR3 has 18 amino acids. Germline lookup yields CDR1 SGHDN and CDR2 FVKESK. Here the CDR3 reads CASSQNRWDRGARDTQYF. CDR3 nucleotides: TGTGCCAGCAGCCAAAATAGATGGGACAGGGGCGCTAGGGATACGCAGTATTTT.

The CDR3 region is CASRWTGRGANYGYTF. Here the CDR3 DNA reads TGCGCCAGCAGGTGGACAGGGAGGGGAGCTAACTATGGCTACACCTTC. The V call is TRBV10-2, the J call TRBJ1-2; TRBD1 aligns across 8 bases. In germline, CDR1 is WSHSY, CDR2 SAAADI. Germline trimming cut 6 bases from V and 0 bases from J; bases unmatched to any gene: 9. The CDR3 spans 16 residues.

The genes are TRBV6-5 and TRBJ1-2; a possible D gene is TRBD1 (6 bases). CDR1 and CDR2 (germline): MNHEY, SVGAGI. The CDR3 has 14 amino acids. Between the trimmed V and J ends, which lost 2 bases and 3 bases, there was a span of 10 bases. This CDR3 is CASSYVEGDYGYTF. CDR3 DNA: TGTGCCAGCAGTTACGTAGAGGGGGACTATGGCTACACCTTC.

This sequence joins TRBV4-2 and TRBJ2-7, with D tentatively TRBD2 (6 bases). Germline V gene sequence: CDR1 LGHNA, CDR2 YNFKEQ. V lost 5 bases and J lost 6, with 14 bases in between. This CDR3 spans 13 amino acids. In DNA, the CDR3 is TGTGCCAGCAGCGGACGCGGGATCACCGAGCAGTACTTC. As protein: CASSGRGITEQYF.

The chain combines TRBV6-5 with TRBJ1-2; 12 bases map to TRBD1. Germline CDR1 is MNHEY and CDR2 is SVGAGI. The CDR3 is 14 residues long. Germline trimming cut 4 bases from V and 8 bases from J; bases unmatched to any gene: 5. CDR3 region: CASSFGGTGGGYTF. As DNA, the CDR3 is TGTGCCAGCAGTTTTGGTGGGACAGGGGGCGGCTACACCTTC.